The clone carrying this T cell receptor (beta chain) was detected a few times. Its antigen is undetermined. Since all of the isolated RNA was reverse transcribed, expressed TCRB transcripts were what got sequenced. Libraries were prepared by immunoSEQ multiplex PCR; TCRdb keeps only in-frame clonotypes and omits some of them. The data show under 300,000 clones, about 15% seen once. The CDR3 has 14 residues. Germline-derived CDR1 and CDR2 are SGHTS and YDEGEE. V was cut by 7 bases and J by 1 base, with 14 bases left in between. These data belong to a study of beta chain features in type 1 diabetes. Study findings and constraints: In all four CD4+ subsets, TCRB CDR3 length was significantly, moderately reduced in type 1 diabetes.

This chain joins TRBV5-8 and TRBJ2-5, with D perhaps matching TRBD2 (6 bases). The sequence was collected from a young man with type 1 diabetes. Sequencing was done on a sample of naive CD4+ T cells from blood. The CDR3 nucleotides read TGTGCCAGCGCGTGGGGGAGGACCCAAGAGACCCAGTACTTC. Protein product: CASAWGRTQETQYF.